These T cell receptor beta chains were read from a single sample in a study of Graves' ophthalmopathy and Graves' hyperthyroidism. TCRdb analysed the multiplex PCR reads with MiXCR anew, one entry per CDR3 protein. The data show about 210,000 distinct CDR3 sequences, roughly 27% seen once. Source material: peripheral blood. Receptors were obtained from a man aged 45-60 years with Graves' ophthalmopathy. CDR3s include the opening cysteine and the closing phenylalanine or tryptophan.

CDR3 protein: CASSPSGRPYEQYF
V gene: TRBV11-3

CDR3 protein: CASSAGQSSYNSPLHF
V gene: TRBV6-1

CDR3 protein: CATSSGGLETQYF
V gene: TRBV24-1

CDR3 protein: CASTQRDNNQPQHF
V gene: TRBV12-3/TRBV12-4

CDR3 protein: CAISAPNRASITEAFF
V gene: TRBV10-3

CDR3 protein: CASSLRQGGEQYF
V gene: TRBV12-3/TRBV12-4

CDR3 protein: CASSQQGSTYEQYF
V gene: TRBV2

CDR3 protein: CSVSQLPENTEAFF
V gene: TRBV29-1

CDR3 protein: CASSLLAGAIETQYF
V gene: TRBV13

CDR3 protein: CASSLAGEWSAEQFF
V gene: TRBV7-2

CDR3 protein: CASSRAGTGYGYTF
V gene: TRBV28

CDR3 protein: CASGFSFDRVGAETQYF
V gene: TRBV28

CDR3 protein: CASSEGQVNTEAFF
V gene: TRBV7-2

CDR3 protein: CASSLELAGVRKTQYF
V gene: TRBV5-1

CDR3 protein: CASSYSPRGTEAFF
V gene: TRBV6-5

CDR3 protein: CASSPKYEQYF
V gene: TRBV6-1

CDR3 protein: CASSLKEGGHTEAFF
V gene: TRBV5-1